Presented here are 10 T cell receptor beta chains from one specimen sequenced in a study of blood T cells in healthy people across ages. For the second PCR, which ran for roughly 6 to 12 cycles, a sample-barcoded 5' primer and a J-beta primer mix were used. TCRdb passed the 5' RACE reads through MiXCR, listing each CDR3 protein once. The sample consists of 1.5 million to 2 million distinct CDR3 sequences, roughly 52% of them appearing once. Input material: blood. The receptors shown here come from a woman in her forties in good health.

V gene TRBV7-6 combines with J gene TRBJ2-7; TRBD2 is a possible D gene (6 bases). This CDR3 is 17 amino acids long. The V gene lost 3 bases and the J gene lost 7 bases, with 25 bases spanning the gap. Germline assignment: CDR1 SGHVS and CDR2 FNYEAQ. CDR3 bases: TGTGCCAGCAGCTTCTTTGCGGGGAGTTTCTCCTACAATGAGCAGTACTTC. It is translated as CASSFFAGSFSYNEQYF. Combining the CDR3 with reference TRBV7-6 and TRBJ2-7 gives the whole variable domain GAGVSQSPRYKVTKRGQDVALRCDPISGHVSLYWYRQALGQGPEFLTYFNYEAQQDKSGLPNDRFSAERPEGSISTLTIQRTEQRDSAMYRCASSFFAGSFSYNEQYFGPGTRLTVT.

V usage is TRBV20-1 and J usage is TRBJ2-1, with D perhaps given as TRBD1 or TRBD2 (5 bases each). Trimming pared 3 bases from V and 7 bases from J, leaving 19 bases between. The germline CDR1 and CDR2 sequences are DFQATT and SNEGSKA (reference sequence). This CDR3 is built from 15 residues. CDR3 DNA: TGCAGTGCTAGTCTCCCCGGGACCTTCCATAATGAGCAGTTCTTC. Encoded protein: CSASLPGTFHNEQFF.

This clonotype was observed at least ten times. V and J are TRBV12-3 or TRBV12-4 and TRBJ2-7, with D perhaps matching TRBD1 (6 bases). This CDR3 has 14 amino acids. Between the trimmed V and J ends, which lost 2 bases and 1 base, there was a span of 9 bases. CDR3 region: CASSLTGRSYEQYF. DNA of the CDR3: TGTGCCAGCAGTTTAACAGGGCGATCCTACGAGCAGTACTTC.

The V gene is TRBV15, the J gene TRBJ2-1; perhaps TRBD1 as D (6 bases). The ends were cut back, 0 bases at V and 10 bases at J, with 16 bases in the middle. CDR3 length: 15 amino acids. The V gene's germline CDR1 is LNHNV and CDR2 YYDKDF (reference sequence). The CDR3 loop is CATSRDVGQPKEQFF. Here the CDR3 DNA reads TGTGCCACCAGCAGAGATGTGGGACAACCAAAGGAGCAGTTCTTC. Full variable domain (outside the CDR3, taken from reference TRBV15 and TRBJ2-1): DAMVIQNPRYQVTQFGKPVTLSCSQTLNHNVMYWYQQKSSQAPKLLFHYYDKDFNNEADTPDNFQSRRPNTSFCFLDIRSPGLGDTAMYLCATSRDVGQPKEQFFGPGTRLTVL.

This chain links TRBV6-6 with TRBJ2-5; 7 bases are a match to TRBD2. There are 17 residues in the CDR3. Germline values: CDR1 MNHNY, CDR2 SVGAGI (reference sequence). V trimming: 4 bases; J trimming: 0 bases; junction bases outside the gene matches: 11. CDR3 loop: CASSSQLGLEHQETQYF. As DNA, the CDR3 is TGTGCCAGCAGTTCCCAACTCGGACTAGAGCACCAAGAGACCCAGTACTTC.

This sequence joins TRBV6-5 and TRBJ1-2, with 10 bases aligning to TRBD1. V was pared by 6 bases and J by 4 bases, with 5 bases of the junction left unmatched. The germline gives CDR1 MNHEY, CDR2 SVGAGI. CDR3 length: 14 residues. The CDR3 spells CASRDRGNFYGYTF. CDR3 nucleotide sequence: TGTGCCAGCAGGGACAGGGGGAACTTCTATGGCTACACCTTC.

This clonotype was detected only a few times. The V call is TRBV15, the J call TRBJ2-6; D is ambiguous. The CDR3 is 17 residues long. In germline, CDR1 is LNHNV, CDR2 YYDKDF (reference sequence). The ends were cut back, 0 bases at V and 1 base at J, with 10 bases in the middle. DNA of the CDR3: TGTGCCACCAGCAGAGATCTTATGGGATCTGGGGCCAACGTCCTGACTTTC. Protein: CATSRDLMGSGANVLTF.

This clonotype was counted once. One end of the junction fails to match germline, which may point to a read error. The V and J genes are TRBV27 and TRBJ1-2, with D possibly TRBD1 on 6 matching bases. Germline values: CDR1 MNHEY, CDR2 SMNVEV (reference sequence). The CDR3 extends over 14 amino acids. For the CDR3, the DNA is TGTGCCGGCAGTTTGGGCAGGGGAAACTATGGCTACACCTTC. Translating it yields CAGSLGRGNYGYTF.

The chain uses TRBV12-3 or TRBV12-4 and TRBJ2-1; possible D gene TRBD2, 7 bases. The length of the CDR3 is 14 residues. V shed 7 bases and J shed 9 bases, with 19 bases lying between them. The CDR3 loop is CASTLGGGLVEQFF. The CDR3 nucleotides are TGTGCCAGCACCCTGGGGGGGGGCCTGGTTGAGCAGTTCTTC.

This rearrangement joins TRBV27 to TRBJ2-7, with D perhaps assigned TRBD1 or TRBD2 (5 bases each). The CDR3 runs 14 residues. Germline V gene data show CDR1 as MNHEY and CDR2 as SMNVEV (reference sequence). Trimming shortened V by 6 bases and J by 7 bases, and 19 bases separated the two germline ends. CDR3 DNA sequence: TGTGCCAGCAGCCATGGGACGGAAACACGGGAGCAGTACTTC. This gives the protein CASSHGTETREQYF.